These 14 T cell receptor beta chains originate from one sample sequenced in a study of T cell responses to AZD1222 COVID-19 vaccine. Data came from immunoSEQ multiplex PCR; TCRdb stores just in-frame clones and leaves some out. The table has 90,000 to 150,000 clones, 75% to 95% seen once. The specimen was peripheral blood, collected 28 days after the second dose of the MenACWY control vaccine. The receptors originated from an adult who received the MenACWY meningococcal vaccine as a control.

The gene calls are TRBV6-5 and TRBJ1-1; maybe TRBD1 (5 bases). This CDR3 is built from 15 residues. Germline V gene sequence: CDR1 MNHEY, CDR2 SVGAGI. V was trimmed by 0 bases and J by 5 bases, leaving 13 bases between them. The CDR3 spells CASSYSQALGTEAFF. In nucleotides, the CDR3 is TGTGCCAGCAGTTACTCACAGGCCCTAGGAACTGAAGCTTTCTTT.

The chain employs TRBV5-5 and TRBJ2-7; D gene unclear. V was shortened by 2 bases and J by 2 bases, with 8 bases between the two germline ends. This CDR3 spans 13 amino acids. The germline V gene encodes CDR1 SGHKS and CDR2 YYEKEE (reference sequence). The CDR3 DNA reads TGTGCCAGCAGCTTTGGCAGTCCCTACGAGCAGTACTTC. This gives the protein CASSFGSPYEQYF. Drawing the rest from reference TRBV5-5 and TRBJ2-7, the complete variable domain is DAGVTQSPTHLIKTRGQQVTLRCSPISGHKSVSWYQQVLGQGPQFIFQYYEKEERGRGNFPDRFSARQFPNYSSELNVNALLLGDSALYLCASSFGSPYEQYFGPGTRLTVT.

The V call is TRBV7-2, the J call TRBJ1-2, with D possibly matching TRBD1 (5 bases). Trimming removed 5 bases from V and 9 bases from J, with 25 bases in between. Per the germline V gene, CDR1 is SGHTA and CDR2 is FQGNSA. This CDR3 is built from 16 residues. For the CDR3, the DNA is TGTGCCAGCAGCCTCCGACTCGGGACGGCAGGAAGTCGCTACACCTTC. This gives the protein CASSLRLGTAGSRYTF.

The chain combines TRBV28 with TRBJ1-4; D is possibly TRBD1 (6 bases). This CDR3 region has 15 residues. Germline V gene lookup returns CDR1 MDHEN and CDR2 SYDVKM. The V end lost 2 bases, the J end lost 2 bases, and 9 bases lay between the germline ends. Here the CDR3 DNA reads TGTGCCAGCAGTTTACGGGGGCTGACTAATGAAAAACTGTTTTTT. It codes for CASSLRGLTNEKLFF.

The V gene is TRBV7-6, the J gene TRBJ2-5; 7 bases fit TRBD1. V was clipped by 5 bases and J by 5 bases; unmatched bases: 14. The CDR3 consists of 16 residues. Per germline, CDR1 SGHVS and CDR2 FNYEAQ. The CDR3 sequence is CASSGVPGQISETQYF. In DNA, the CDR3 is TGTGCCAGCAGCGGGGTCCCGGGACAGATATCGGAGACCCAGTACTTC.

A note on this clone: One junction end disagrees with the germline gene, perhaps due to a read error. Distinct nucleotide sequences in the sample also encode this CDR3. This sequence joins TRBV12-3 or TRBV12-4 and TRBJ1-1, with D possibly TRBD1 on 5 matching bases. CDR3 size: 13 residues. The CDR3 DNA reads as TGTGCCAGCAGTTTCGGGGGGAACACCGAAGCTTTCTTT. This translates into CASSFGGNTEAFF.

The rearrangement links TRBV15 to TRBJ2-7, with 9 bases matching TRBD2. The CDR3 runs to 15 residues. J lost 3 bases, V lost 0 bases, and 3 bases had no gene match. From germline, CDR1 is LNHNV and CDR2 YYDKDF (reference sequence). CDR3 in amino acids: CATSRDLAGLYEQYF. DNA for the CDR3: TGTGCCACCAGCAGAGATCTAGCGGGACTCTACGAGCAGTACTTC.

The chain joins TRBV7-2 to TRBJ2-6; D call uncertain. Germline CDR1 is SGHTA and CDR2 is FQGNSA. CDR3 length: 19 amino acids. The ends were cut back, 7 bases at V and 0 bases at J, with 22 bases in the middle. CDR3 sequence: CASTRSGQIVRSGANVLTF. The CDR3 DNA reads as TGTGCCAGCACGAGGAGTGGGCAAATAGTGCGCTCTGGGGCCAACGTCCTGACTTTC.

The CDR3 bases are TGTGCCAGCAGCCGACGGACTAGCGGCCCTGGGGAGACCCAGTACTTC. It specifies CASSRRTSGPGETQYF. The rearrangement links TRBV3-1 (or the pseudogene TRBV3-2) to TRBJ2-5; 10 bases fit TRBD2. This CDR3 has 16 amino acids. Trimming removed 4 bases from V and 5 bases from J; junction bases left unmatched: 10. CDR1 is LGHDT, CDR2 YNNKEL, per germline (reference sequence).

This rearrangement joins TRBV6-2 or TRBV6-3 to TRBJ2-1, with D perhaps TRBD1 (5 bases). CDR3 length equals 16 residues. V was pared by 3 bases and J by 4 bases, with 16 bases between. Per the germline V gene, CDR1 is MNHEY and CDR2 is SVGEGT. CDR3: CASSYRGQTLYNEQFF. The CDR3 nucleotides read TGTGCCAGCAGTTATAGGGGTCAGACTCTGTACAATGAGCAGTTCTTC.

The V gene is TRBV28, the J gene TRBJ2-5, with TRBD2 as a possible D gene (7 bases). The germline V gene has CDR1 MDHEN and CDR2 SYDVKM. The CDR3 has 15 amino acids. V lost 6 bases to trimming and J lost 2 bases, with 16 bases between them. Written as DNA, the CDR3 is TGTGCCAGCAGAGGGGGGGGCGCTGGGCAAGAGACCCAGTACTTC. Its translation is CASRGGGAGQETQYF.

The V call is TRBV19, the J call TRBJ1-3; D may be TRBD1 (5 bases). The CDR3 extends over 14 amino acids. V was cut by 10 bases and J by 0 bases, with 13 bases left in between. Germline V gene sequence: CDR1 LNHDA, CDR2 SQIVND (reference sequence). CDR3: CAIRAGSSGNTIYF. The CDR3 DNA reads as TGTGCCATTCGGGCAGGGAGCTCTGGAAACACCATATATTTT.

V and J are TRBV24-1 and TRBJ2-1; the D is unclear. V lost 0 bases to trimming and J lost 10 bases, with 6 bases between them. In germline, CDR1 is KGHDR, CDR2 SFDVKD. This CDR3 is built from 12 residues. DNA of the CDR3: TGTGCCACCAGTGATTTGGCCAAGGAGCAGTTCTTC. This encodes CATSDLAKEQFF.

This chain connects TRBV4-1 to TRBJ2-2; TRBD2 matches at 9 bases. This CDR3 contains 16 residues. Trimming cost V 4 bases and J 3 bases; bases outside gene matches: 6. CDR1 is MGHRA and CDR2 is YSYEKL in the germline V gene. For the CDR3, the DNA is TGCGCCAGCAGCCCCCTAGCGGGGCGGGACACCGGGGAGCTGTTTTTT. It specifies CASSPLAGRDTGELFF.